The rows below give T cell receptor beta chains drawn from one sample of a study of STAT5B mutations in CD4+ large granular lymphocyte leukemia. The protocol was immunoSEQ multiplex PCR, while the TCRdb copy is restricted to in-frame clones and leaves out a portion. The data contain around 30,000 clones, around three quarters of them singletons. The sequenced sample consisted of CD4+ T cells from blood buffy coats. The receptors derive from a human donor in good health. The CDR3 runs from the conserved cysteine through the conserved F or W. Fields, in order: CDR3 protein, CDR3 DNA, D gene, V gene, clone size, J gene. The D gene is left open where the match is weak. Where a row states a size, it is once, few, many or the class of an expanded clone; other rows omit it.

CDR3aa: CASSQSGLGGNQPQHF
CDR3nt: TGCGCCAGCAGCCAGTCGGGGCTTGGGGGCAATCAGCCCCAGCATTTT
d_gene: .
v_gene: TRBV4-1
abundance: .
j_gene: TRBJ1-5

CDR3aa: CASSPARQNSGEQYF
CDR3nt: TGTGCCAGCAGCCCCGCCAGACAGAACTCGGGCGAGCAGTACTTC
d_gene: .
v_gene: TRBV27
abundance: .
j_gene: TRBJ2-7

CDR3aa: CASSLKRGGAEAFF
CDR3nt: TGTGCCAGCAGCCTCAAAAGAGGGGGAGCGGAAGCTTTCTTT
d_gene: .
v_gene: TRBV14
abundance: few
j_gene: TRBJ1-1

CDR3aa: CASSNRTSGASQYF
CDR3nt: TGTGCCAGCAGTAACCGGACTAGCGGGGCTTCGCAGTATTTT
d_gene: TRBD2
v_gene: TRBV6-5
abundance: .
j_gene: TRBJ2-3

CDR3aa: CASSPDGTRGYGYTF
CDR3nt: TGTGCCAGCAGCCCCGACGGGACCCGTGGCTATGGCTACACCTTC
d_gene: .
v_gene: TRBV6-5
abundance: .
j_gene: TRBJ1-2

CDR3aa: CASSFGENEQFF
CDR3nt: TGTGCCAGCAGCTTTGGGGAGAATGAGCAGTTCTTC
d_gene: .
v_gene: TRBV11-2
abundance: once
j_gene: TRBJ2-1

CDR3aa: CASSGPRQGLPGYTF
CDR3nt: TGCGCCAGCAGTGGCCCTAGACAGGGACTACCGGGCTACACCTTC
d_gene: TRBD1
v_gene: TRBV10-1
abundance: .
j_gene: TRBJ1-2

CDR3aa: CASSLPGRGRETQYF
CDR3nt: TGTGCCAGCAGCTTACCAGGGAGGGGGAGAGAGACCCAGTACTTC
d_gene: .
v_gene: TRBV5-4
abundance: .
j_gene: TRBJ2-5

CDR3aa: CASSVGNRQNTEAFF
CDR3nt: TGTGCCAGCAGCGTAGGGAACAGGCAGAACACTGAAGCTTTCTTT
d_gene: .
v_gene: TRBV9
abundance: few
j_gene: TRBJ1-1

CDR3aa: CASSFPRGGRLAKNIQYF
CDR3nt: TGTGCCAGCAGCTTCCCTCGGGGAGGACGATTAGCCAAAAACATTCAGTACTTC
d_gene: .
v_gene: TRBV7-2
abundance: .
j_gene: TRBJ2-4

CDR3aa: CASSRDRDTQYF
CDR3nt: TGTGCCAGCAGCCGGGACAGAGATACGCAGTATTTT
d_gene: TRBD1
v_gene: TRBV2
abundance: once
j_gene: TRBJ2-3

CDR3aa: CASSLSTDTQYF
CDR3nt: TGTGCCAGCAGCCTCAGCACAGATACGCAGTATTTT
d_gene: .
v_gene: TRBV7-9
abundance: .
j_gene: TRBJ2-3

CDR3aa: CASSQGQRDSYEQYF
CDR3nt: TGTGCCAGCAGCCAAGGTCAACGGGACTCCTACGAGCAGTACTTC
d_gene: .
v_gene: TRBV4-2
abundance: .
j_gene: TRBJ2-7